One and the same sample provided the 3 T cell receptor beta chains below, sequenced in a study of memory CD4+ T cells and cytomegalovirus serostatus. The data were produced by immunoSEQ multiplex PCR, yet TCRdb's version contains in-frame clones alone and is incomplete. The sample consists of about 56,000 clones, roughly 82% of them appearing once. Single viable CD3+CD4+CD8-CD45RO+ cells were sorted as the memory CD4+ T cells. The sequencing input was memory CD4+ T cells from blood. These receptors were taken from an adult in good health and CMV-seronegative.

This clone was observed a handful of times. V usage is TRBV5-4 and J usage is TRBJ1-2; D possibly corresponds to TRBD1 (5 bases). The CDR3 totals 14 residues. V dropped 1 base and J dropped 2 bases, with 9 bases sitting between them. CDR1 and CDR2 from the germline V gene are SGHNT and YYREEE (reference sequence). CDR3 region: CASSLMGGNYGYTF. The CDR3 region has the DNA TGTGCCAGCAGCTTGATGGGGGGAAACTATGGCTACACCTTC.

The chain has TRBV5-4 and TRBJ2-1; D gene ambiguous. The V gene lost 4 bases and the J gene lost 7 bases, with 12 bases spanning the gap. This CDR3 comprises 13 residues. CDR1 SGHNT and CDR2 YYREEE come from the germline V gene (reference sequence). CDR3 DNA sequence: TGTGCCAGCAGCCCCAGAGTTGGGAATGAGCAGTTCTTC. This encodes CASSPRVGNEQFF.

The gene calls are TRBV5-6 and TRBJ2-7, with TRBD1 matching over 7 bases. This CDR3 is built from 15 residues. After removal of 7 bases from V and 4 bases from J, the junction contained 14 bases not matched to a gene. CDR1 and CDR2 from the germline V gene are SGHDT and YYEEEE. The CDR3 coding sequence is TGTGCCAGCGTTCCCTGGAGACAGGGTGGTTACGAGCAGTACTTC. Protein sequence: CASVPWRQGGYEQYF.